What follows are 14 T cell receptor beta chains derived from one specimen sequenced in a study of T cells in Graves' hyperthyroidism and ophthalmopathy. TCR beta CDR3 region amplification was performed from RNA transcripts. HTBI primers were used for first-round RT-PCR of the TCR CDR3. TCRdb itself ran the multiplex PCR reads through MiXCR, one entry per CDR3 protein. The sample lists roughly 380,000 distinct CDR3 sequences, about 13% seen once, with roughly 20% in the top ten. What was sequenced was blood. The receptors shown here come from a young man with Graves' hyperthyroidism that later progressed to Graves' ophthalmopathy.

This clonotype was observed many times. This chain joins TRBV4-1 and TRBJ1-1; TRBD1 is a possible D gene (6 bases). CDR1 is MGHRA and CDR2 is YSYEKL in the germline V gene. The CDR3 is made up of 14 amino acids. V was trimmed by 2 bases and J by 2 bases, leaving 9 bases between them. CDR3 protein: CASSQRGDNTEAFF. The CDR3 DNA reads TGCGCCAGCAGCCAAAGGGGGGACAACACTGAAGCTTTCTTT.

As DNA, the CDR3 is TGTGCCAGCAGAGAGGGGGGACAGGGGGCTGATGGCTACACCTTC. Translating gives CASREGGQGADGYTF. This chain links TRBV28 with TRBJ1-2, with 12 bases aligning to TRBD1. The CDR3 covers 15 residues. The germline gives CDR1 MDHEN, CDR2 SYDVKM. Trimming at V came to 6 bases and at J to 6 bases, leaving 8 bases not matched to a gene.

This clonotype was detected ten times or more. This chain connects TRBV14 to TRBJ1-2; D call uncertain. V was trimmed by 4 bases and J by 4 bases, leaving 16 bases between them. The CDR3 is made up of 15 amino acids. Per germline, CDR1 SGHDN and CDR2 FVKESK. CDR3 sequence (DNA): TGTGCCAGCAGCCCGCTGGACGGAATAATCTATGGCTACACCTTC. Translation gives CASSPLDGIIYGYTF.

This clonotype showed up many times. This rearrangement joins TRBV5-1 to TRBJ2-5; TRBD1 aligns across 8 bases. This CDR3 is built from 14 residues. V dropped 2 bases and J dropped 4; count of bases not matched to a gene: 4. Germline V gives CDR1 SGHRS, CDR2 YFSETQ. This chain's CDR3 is CASSFGQGPETQYF. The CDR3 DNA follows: TGCGCCAGCAGCTTCGGACAGGGCCCAGAGACCCAGTACTTC.

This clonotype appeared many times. The CDR3 protein is CSAREVIALSYNEQFF. In DNA, the CDR3 is TGCAGTGCTAGAGAGGTTATAGCCCTGTCCTACAATGAGCAGTTCTTC. This chain uses TRBV20-1 with TRBJ2-1; D unresolved. CDR1 and CDR2 from the germline V gene are DFQATT and SNEGSKA (reference sequence). The CDR3 is 16 amino acids. Trimming left V 0 bases short and J 1 base short, with 13 bases between.

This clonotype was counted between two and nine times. The CDR3 nucleotides are TGCAGTGCTAAGGACTCAGACAATGAGCAGTTCTTC. Its protein product is CSAKDSDNEQFF. The V gene is TRBV20-1, the J gene TRBJ2-1, with D possibly matching TRBD2 (5 bases). The CDR3 contains 12 residues. The germline V and J ends were trimmed by 4 bases and 5 bases, with 9 bases remaining between them. Germline V lookup: CDR1 DFQATT, CDR2 SNEGSKA (reference sequence).

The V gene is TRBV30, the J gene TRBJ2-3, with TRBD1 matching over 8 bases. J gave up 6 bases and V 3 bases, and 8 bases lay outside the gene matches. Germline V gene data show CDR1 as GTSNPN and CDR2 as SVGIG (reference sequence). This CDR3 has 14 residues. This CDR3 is CAWRGTGPRDTQYF. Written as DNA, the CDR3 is TGTGCCTGGAGGGGGACAGGTCCTAGGGATACGCAGTATTTT. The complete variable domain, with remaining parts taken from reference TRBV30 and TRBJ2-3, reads SQTIHQWPATLVQPVGSPLSLECTVEGTSNPNLYWYRQAAGRGLQLLFYSVGIGQISSEVPQNLSASRPQDRQFILSSKKLLLSDSGFYLCAWRGTGPRDTQYFGPGTRLTVL.

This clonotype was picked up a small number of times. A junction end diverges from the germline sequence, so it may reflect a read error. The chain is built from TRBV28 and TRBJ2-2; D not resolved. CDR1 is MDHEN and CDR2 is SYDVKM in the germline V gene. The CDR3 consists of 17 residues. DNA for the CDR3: TGTGCCAGCAGTTCCCGTCCGACAATCACGAACACCAGGGAGCTGTTTTTT. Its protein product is CASSSRPTITNTRELFF.

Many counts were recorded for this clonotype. The CDR3 region is CATSGLATEAFF. In nucleotides, the CDR3 is TGTGCCACCTCAGGGCTCGCCACTGAAGCTTTCTTT. The chain joins TRBV28 to TRBJ1-1, with D maybe TRBD1 (5 bases). CDR1 and CDR2 from the germline V gene are MDHEN and SYDVKM. V lost 10 bases to trimming and J lost 4 bases, with 13 bases between them. This CDR3 has 12 amino acids.

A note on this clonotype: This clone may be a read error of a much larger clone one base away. The CDR3 sequence is CASREDFTGTQYF. CDR3 bases: TGTGCCAGCAGAGAGGACTTCACAGGTACGCAGTATTTT. This chain connects TRBV2 to TRBJ2-3, with D perhaps TRBD1 or TRBD2 (5 bases each). The CDR3 is 13 amino acids. Per germline, CDR1 SNHLY and CDR2 FYNNEI.

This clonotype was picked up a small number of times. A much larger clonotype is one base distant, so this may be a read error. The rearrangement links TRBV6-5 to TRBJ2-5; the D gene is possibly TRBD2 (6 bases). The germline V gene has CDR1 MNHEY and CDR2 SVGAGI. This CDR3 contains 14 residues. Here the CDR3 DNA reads TGTGCCAGCAGTCACTCCGGAGGGTCGGAGACCCAGTACTTC. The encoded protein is CASSHSGGSETQYF.

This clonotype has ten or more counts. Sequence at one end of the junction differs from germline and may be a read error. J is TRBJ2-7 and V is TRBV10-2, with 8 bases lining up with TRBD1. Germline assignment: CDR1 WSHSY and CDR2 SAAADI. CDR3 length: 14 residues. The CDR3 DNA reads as TGTGCCAGCAGCGTCGGACAGGGTACCTACGAGCAGTACTTC. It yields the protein CASSVGQGTYEQYF.

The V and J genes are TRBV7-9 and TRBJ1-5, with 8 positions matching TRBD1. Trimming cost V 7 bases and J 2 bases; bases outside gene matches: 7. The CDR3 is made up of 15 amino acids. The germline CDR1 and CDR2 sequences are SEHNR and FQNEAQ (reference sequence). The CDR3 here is CASTSTGDRNQPQHF. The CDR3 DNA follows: TGTGCCAGCACCTCGACAGGGGACCGCAATCAGCCCCAGCATTTT.

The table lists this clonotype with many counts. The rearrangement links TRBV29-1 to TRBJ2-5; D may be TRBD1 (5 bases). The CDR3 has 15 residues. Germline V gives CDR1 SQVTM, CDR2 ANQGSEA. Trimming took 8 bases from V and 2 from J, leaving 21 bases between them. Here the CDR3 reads CSSSGFDRAQETQYF. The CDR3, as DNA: TGCAGCTCCTCCGGGTTTGACAGAGCACAAGAGACCCAGTACTTC.